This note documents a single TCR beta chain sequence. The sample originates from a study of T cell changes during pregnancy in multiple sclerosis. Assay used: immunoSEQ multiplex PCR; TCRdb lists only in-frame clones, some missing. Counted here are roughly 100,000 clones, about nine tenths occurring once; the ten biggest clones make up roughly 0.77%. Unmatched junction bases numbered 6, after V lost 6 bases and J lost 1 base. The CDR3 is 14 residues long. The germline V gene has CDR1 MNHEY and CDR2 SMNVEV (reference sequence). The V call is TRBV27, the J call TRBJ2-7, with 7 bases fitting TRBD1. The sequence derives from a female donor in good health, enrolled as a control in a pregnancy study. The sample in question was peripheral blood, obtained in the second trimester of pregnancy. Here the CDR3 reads CASRADRVSYEQYF. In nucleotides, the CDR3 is TGTGCCAGCAGAGCCGACAGGGTGTCCTACGAGCAGTACTTC.